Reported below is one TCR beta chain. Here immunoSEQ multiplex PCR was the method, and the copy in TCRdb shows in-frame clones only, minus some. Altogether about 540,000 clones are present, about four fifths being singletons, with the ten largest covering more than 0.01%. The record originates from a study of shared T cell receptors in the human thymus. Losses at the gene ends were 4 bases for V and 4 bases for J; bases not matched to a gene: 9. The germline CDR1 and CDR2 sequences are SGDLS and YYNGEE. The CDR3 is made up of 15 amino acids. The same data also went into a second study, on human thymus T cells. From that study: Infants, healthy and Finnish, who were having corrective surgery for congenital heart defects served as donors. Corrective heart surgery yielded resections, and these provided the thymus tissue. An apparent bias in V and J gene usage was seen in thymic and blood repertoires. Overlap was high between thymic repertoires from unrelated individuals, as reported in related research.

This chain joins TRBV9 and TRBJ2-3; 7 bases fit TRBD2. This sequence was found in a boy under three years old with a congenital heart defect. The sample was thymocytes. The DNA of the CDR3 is TGTGCCAGCAGCCTCCCGCCGGGACTATCAGATACGCAGTATTTT. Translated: CASSLPPGLSDTQYF. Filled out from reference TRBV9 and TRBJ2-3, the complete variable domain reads DSGVTQTPKHLITATGQRVTLRCSPRSGDLSVYWYQQSLDQGLQFLIQYYNGEERAKGNILERFSAQQFPDLHSELNLSSLELGDSALYFCASSLPPGLSDTQYFGPGTRLTVL.